This T cell receptor (beta chain) was recorded in a study of T cell responses to AZD1222 COVID-19 vaccine. Whole-study findings and limits: Just five or six AZD1222 recipients were seropositive at baseline. Spike-specific TCR breadth and depth both grew after two AZD1222 doses. The sample set comprised mostly white British donors with more females, and clonal diversity was possibly underestimated. Nearly half of spike-specific TCRs reportedly target variant regions that are unmutated in the B.1.351 and B.1.1.7 variants.

Worth noting for this clone: Its antigen remains unknown.

V was cut by 4 bases and J by 7 bases, with 16 bases left in between. Looked up from germline, CDR1 is MDHEN and CDR2 is SYDVKM. There are 14 residues in the CDR3. This table comes from immunoSEQ multiplex PCR, and its TCRdb copy is limited to in-frame clones, with some not included. The sample includes 200,000 or so clones, around 90% of them seen just once. Here the sequenced sample was peripheral blood, taken on day 0 of AZD1222 vaccination. The TCR sequence derives from an adult in good health. V and J are TRBV28 and TRBJ1-1; a weak D match, TRBD1 (5 bases). The CDR3 reads CASSSSFRDGEAFF. CDR3 nucleotide sequence: TGTGCCAGCAGTTCATCCTTCCGGGACGGTGAAGCTTTCTTT.